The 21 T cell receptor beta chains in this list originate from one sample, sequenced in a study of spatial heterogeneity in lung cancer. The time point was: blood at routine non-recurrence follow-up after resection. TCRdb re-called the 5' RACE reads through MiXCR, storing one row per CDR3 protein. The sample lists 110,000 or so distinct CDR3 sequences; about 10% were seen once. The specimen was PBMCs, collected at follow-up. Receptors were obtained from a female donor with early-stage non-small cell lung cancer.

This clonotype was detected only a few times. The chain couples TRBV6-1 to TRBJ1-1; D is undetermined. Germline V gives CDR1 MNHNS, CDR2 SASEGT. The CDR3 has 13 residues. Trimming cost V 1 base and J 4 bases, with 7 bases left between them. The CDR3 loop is CASSEVPVTEAFF. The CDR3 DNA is TGTGCCAGCAGTGAAGTCCCAGTCACTGAAGCTTTCTTT.

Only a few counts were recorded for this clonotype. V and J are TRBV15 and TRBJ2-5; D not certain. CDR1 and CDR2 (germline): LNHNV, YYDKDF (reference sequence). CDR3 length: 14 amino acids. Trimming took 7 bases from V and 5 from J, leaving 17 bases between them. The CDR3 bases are TGTGCCACCACCGCTAGTTTGTTTTTCGAGACCCAGTACTTC. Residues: CATTASLFFETQYF.

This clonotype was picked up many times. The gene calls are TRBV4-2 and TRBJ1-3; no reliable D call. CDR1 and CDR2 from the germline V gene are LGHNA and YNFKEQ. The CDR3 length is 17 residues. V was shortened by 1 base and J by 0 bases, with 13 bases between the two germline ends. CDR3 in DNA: TGTGCCAGCAGCCAAGGGTCCCACCGAAGCTCTGGAAACACCATATATTTT. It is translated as CASSQGSHRSSGNTIYF.

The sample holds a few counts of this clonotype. Here the CDR3 reads CASSLGTSGRTGQYF. The CDR3 DNA sequence: TGTGCCAGCAGTTTAGGGACTAGCGGGAGGACCGGGCAGTACTTC. This rearrangement joins TRBV28 to TRBJ2-7; 15 nucleotides match TRBD2. The CDR3 contains 15 residues. The germline V gene has CDR1 MDHEN and CDR2 SYDVKM. V dropped 2 bases and J dropped 9; count of bases not matched to a gene: 5.

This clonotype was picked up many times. The CDR3: CASSSRTGSSNQPQHF. The CDR3 DNA is TGTGCCAGCAGCTCACGGACGGGATCTAGCAATCAGCCCCAGCATTTT. The chain joins TRBV7-8 to TRBJ1-5; D is ambiguous. Germline V gene lookup returns CDR1 SGHVS and CDR2 FQNEAQ. The CDR3 runs to 16 residues. Trimming removed 4 bases from V and 0 bases from J, with 13 bases in between.

CDR3 in amino acids: CAISAISGRAYNEQFF. The CDR3, as DNA: TGTGCCATCAGTGCGATCAGCGGGAGGGCCTACAATGAGCAGTTCTTC. This rearrangement joins TRBV10-3 to TRBJ2-1; 10 bases agree with TRBD2. Per the germline V gene, CDR1 is ENHRY and CDR2 is SYGVKD. The CDR3 is 16 amino acids. The junction had 5 bases not matched to a gene; V was cut back by 4 bases and J by 2 bases.

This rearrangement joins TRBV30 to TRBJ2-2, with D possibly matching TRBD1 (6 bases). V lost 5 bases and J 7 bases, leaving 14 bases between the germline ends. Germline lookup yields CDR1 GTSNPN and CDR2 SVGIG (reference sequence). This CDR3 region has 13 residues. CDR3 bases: TGTGCCTGGGGAAGACAGGTGGTCGGGGAGCTGTTTTTT. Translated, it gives CAWGRQVVGELFF. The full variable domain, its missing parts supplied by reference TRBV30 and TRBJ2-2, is SQTIHQWPATLVQPVGSPLSLECTVEGTSNPNLYWYRQAAGRGLQLLFYSVGIGQISSEVPQNLSASRPQDRQFILSSKKLLLSDSGFYLCAWGRQVVGELFFGEGSRLTVL.

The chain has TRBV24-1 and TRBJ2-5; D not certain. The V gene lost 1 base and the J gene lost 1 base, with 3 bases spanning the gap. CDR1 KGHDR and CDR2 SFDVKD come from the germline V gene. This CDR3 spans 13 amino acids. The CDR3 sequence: CATSDFLQETQYF. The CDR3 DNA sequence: TGTGCCACCAGTGATTTCCTCCAAGAGACCCAGTACTTC.

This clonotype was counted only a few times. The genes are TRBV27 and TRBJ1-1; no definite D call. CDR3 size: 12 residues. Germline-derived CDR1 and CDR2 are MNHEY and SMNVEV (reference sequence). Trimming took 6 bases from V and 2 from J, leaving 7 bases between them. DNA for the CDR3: TGTGCCAGCAGGTCCCCAAACACTGAAGCTTTCTTT. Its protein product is CASRSPNTEAFF.

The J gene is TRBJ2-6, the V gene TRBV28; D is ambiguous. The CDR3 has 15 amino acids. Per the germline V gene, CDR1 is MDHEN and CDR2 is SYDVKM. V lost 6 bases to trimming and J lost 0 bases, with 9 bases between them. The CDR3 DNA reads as TGTGCCAGCAGCTGGATATACTCTGGGGCCAACGTCCTGACTTTC. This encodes CASSWIYSGANVLTF.

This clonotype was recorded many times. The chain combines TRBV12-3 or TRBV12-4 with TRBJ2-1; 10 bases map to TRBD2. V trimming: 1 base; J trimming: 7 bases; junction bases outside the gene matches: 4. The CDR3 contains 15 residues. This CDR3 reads CASSLGSGRRNEQFF. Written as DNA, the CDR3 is TGTGCCAGCAGTTTAGGTAGCGGGAGGCGGAATGAGCAGTTCTTC.

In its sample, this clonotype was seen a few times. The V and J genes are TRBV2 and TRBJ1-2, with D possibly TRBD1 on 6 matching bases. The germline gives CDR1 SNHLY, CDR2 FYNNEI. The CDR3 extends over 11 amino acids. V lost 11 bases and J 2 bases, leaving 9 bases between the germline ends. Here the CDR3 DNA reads TGTGCCGCAACAGGGAACTATGGCTACACCTTC. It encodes CAATGNYGYTF.

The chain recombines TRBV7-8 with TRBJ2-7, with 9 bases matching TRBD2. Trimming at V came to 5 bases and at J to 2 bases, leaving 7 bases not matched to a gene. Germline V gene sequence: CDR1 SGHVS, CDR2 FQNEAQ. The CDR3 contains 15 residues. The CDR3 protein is CASSDGTSITYEQYV. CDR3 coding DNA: TGTGCCAGCAGCGACGGGACTAGCATCACCTACGAGCAGTACGTC.

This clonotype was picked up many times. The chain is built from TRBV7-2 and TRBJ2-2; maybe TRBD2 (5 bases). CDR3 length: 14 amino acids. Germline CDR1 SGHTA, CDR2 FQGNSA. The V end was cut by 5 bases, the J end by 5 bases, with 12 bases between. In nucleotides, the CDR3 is TGTGCCAGCAGCCCCCGACCGGGAACCGGGGAGCTGTTTTTT. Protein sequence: CASSPRPGTGELFF.

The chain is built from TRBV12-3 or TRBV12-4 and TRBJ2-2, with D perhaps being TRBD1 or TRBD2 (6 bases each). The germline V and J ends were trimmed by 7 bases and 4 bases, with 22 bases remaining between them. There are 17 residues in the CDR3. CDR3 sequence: CASTIQGYAGGTGELFF. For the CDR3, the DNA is TGTGCCAGCACGATACAGGGATACGCCGGGGGCACCGGGGAGCTGTTTTTT.

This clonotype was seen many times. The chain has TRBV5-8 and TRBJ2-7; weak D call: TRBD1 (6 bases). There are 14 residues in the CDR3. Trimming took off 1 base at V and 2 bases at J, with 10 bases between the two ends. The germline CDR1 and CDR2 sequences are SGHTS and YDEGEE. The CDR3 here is CASSLTGIPYEQYF. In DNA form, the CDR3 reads TGTGCCAGCAGCTTGACAGGGATCCCCTACGAGCAGTACTTC. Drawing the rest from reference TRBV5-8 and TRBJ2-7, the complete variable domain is EAGVTQSPTHLIKTRGQQATLRCSPISGHTSVYWYQQALGLGLQFLLWYDEGEERNRGNFPPRFSGRQFPNYSSELNVNALELEDSALYLCASSLTGIPYEQYFGPGTRLTVT.

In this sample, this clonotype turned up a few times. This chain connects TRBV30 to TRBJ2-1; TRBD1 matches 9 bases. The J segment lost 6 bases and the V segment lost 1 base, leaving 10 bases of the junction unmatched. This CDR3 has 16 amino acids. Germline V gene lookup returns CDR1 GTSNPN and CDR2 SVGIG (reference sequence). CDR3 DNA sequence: TGTGCCTGGAGTGCCGGGGATGGGACAGGGCGCAATGAGCAGTTCTTC. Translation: CAWSAGDGTGRNEQFF.

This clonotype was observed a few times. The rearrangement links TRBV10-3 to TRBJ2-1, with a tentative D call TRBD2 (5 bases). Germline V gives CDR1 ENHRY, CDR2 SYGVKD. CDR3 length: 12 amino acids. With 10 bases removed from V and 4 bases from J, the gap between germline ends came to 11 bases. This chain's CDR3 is CATGPGYNEQFF. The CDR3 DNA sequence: TGTGCCACCGGACCGGGGTACAATGAGCAGTTCTTC.

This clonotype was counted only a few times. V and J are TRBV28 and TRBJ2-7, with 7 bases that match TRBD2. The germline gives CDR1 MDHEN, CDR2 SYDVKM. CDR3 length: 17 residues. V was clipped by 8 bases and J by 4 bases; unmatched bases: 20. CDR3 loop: CASSPPPAGWGLYEQYF. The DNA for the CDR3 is TGTGCCAGCTCACCCCCCCCCGCGGGATGGGGACTATACGAGCAGTACTTC.

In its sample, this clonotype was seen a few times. The CDR3 nucleotides read TGTGCCAGCAGCTTAGATTCGGGGATGAACACTGAAGCTTTCTTT. Its translation is CASSLDSGMNTEAFF. This chain joins TRBV7-4 and TRBJ1-1; unclear D gene. V was clipped by 1 base and J by 0 bases, with 9 bases between them. The CDR3 runs 15 residues. Per germline, CDR1 SGHVT and CDR2 SQSDAQ.

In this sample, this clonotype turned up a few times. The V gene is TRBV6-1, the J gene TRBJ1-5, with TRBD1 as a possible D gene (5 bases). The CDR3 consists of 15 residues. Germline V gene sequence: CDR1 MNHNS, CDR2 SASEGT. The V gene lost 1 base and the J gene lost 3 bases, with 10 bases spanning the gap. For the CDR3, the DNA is TGTGCCAGCAGTGAAGTAGGGGTTTCCAATCAGCCCCAGCATTTT. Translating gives CASSEVGVSNQPQHF.